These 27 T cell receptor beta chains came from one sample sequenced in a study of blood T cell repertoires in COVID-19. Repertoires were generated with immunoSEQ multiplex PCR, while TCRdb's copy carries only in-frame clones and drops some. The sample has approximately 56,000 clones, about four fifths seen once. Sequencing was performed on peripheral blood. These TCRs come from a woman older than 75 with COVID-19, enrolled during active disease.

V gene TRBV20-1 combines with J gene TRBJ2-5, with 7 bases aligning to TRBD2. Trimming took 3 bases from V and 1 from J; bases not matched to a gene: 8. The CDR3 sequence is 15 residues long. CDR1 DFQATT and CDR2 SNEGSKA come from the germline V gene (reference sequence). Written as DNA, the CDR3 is TGCAGTGCTAGTCAGATCGGGAGGACCCAAGAGACCCAGTACTTC. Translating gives CSASQIGRTQETQYF.

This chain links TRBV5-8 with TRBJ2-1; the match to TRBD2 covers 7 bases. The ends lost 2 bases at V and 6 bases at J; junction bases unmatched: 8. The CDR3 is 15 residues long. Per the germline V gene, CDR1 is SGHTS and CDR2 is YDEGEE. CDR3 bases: TGTGCCAGCAGCTTACCGGGACTATGGGGCAATGAGCAGTTCTTC. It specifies CASSLPGLWGNEQFF.

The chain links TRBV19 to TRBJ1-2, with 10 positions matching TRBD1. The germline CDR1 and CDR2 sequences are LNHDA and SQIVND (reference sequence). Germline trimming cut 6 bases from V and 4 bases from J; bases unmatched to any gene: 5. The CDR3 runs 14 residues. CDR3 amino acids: CASRRQGAGYGYTF. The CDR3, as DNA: TGTGCCAGTAGAAGACAGGGGGCTGGCTATGGCTACACCTTC. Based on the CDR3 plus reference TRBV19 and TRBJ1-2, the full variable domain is DGGITQSPKYLFRKEGQNVTLSCEQNLNHDAMYWYRQDPGQGLRLIYYSQIVNDFQKGDIAEGYSVSREKKESFPLTVTSAQKNPTAFYLCASRRQGAGYGYTFGSGTRLTVV.

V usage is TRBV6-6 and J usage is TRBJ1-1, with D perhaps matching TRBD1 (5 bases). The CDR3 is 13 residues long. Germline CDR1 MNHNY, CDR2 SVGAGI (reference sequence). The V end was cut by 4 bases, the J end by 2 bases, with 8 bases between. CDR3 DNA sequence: TGTGCCAGCAGTTTCCAGGGAAACACTGAAGCTTTCTTT. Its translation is CASSFQGNTEAFF.

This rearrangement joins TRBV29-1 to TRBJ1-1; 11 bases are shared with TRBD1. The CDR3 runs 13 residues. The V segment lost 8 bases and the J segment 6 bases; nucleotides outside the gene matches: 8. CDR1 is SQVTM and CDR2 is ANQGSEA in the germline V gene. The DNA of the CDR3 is TGCAGCCATTCGGGACAGGGGGTTTCTGAAGCTTTCTTT. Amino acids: CSHSGQGVSEAFF.

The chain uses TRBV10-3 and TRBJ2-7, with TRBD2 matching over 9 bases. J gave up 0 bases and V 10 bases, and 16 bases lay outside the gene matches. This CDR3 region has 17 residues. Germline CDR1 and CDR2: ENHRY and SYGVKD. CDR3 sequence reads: CATSAGGSTDLSYEQYF. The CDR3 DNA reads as TGTGCCACCTCAGCGGGAGGCTCGACAGATCTCTCCTACGAGCAGTACTTC.

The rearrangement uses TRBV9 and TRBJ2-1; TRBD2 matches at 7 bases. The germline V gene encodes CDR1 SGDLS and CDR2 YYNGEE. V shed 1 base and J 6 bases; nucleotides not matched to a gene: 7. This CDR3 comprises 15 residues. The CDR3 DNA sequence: TGTGCCAGCAGCGTACTGGGGGAGGGAGTCAATGAGCAGTTCTTC. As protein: CASSVLGEGVNEQFF.

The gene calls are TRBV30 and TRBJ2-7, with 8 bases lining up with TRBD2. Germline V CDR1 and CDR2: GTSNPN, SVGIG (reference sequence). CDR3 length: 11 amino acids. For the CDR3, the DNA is TGTGCTGGACGGGGGGGCAGCGAGCAGTACTTC. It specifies CAGRGGSEQYF. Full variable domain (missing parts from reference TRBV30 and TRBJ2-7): SQTIHQWPATLVQPVGSPLSLECTVEGTSNPNLYWYRQAAGRGLQLLFYSVGIGQISSEVPQNLSASRPQDRQFILSSKKLLLSDSGFYLCAGRGGSEQYFGPGTRLTVT.

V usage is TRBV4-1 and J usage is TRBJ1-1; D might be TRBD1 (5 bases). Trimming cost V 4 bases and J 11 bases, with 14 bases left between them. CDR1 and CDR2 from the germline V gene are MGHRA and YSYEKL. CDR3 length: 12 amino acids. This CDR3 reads CASSLPGIGAFF. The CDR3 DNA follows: TGCGCCAGCAGCCTCCCAGGGATCGGGGCTTTCTTT.

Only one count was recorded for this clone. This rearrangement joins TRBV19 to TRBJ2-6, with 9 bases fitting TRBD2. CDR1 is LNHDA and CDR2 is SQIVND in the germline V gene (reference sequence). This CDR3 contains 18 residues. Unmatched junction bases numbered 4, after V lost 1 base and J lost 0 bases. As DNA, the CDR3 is TGTGCCAGTAGTATAGGAGCGGGAGGAAGCTCTGGGGCCAACGTCCTGACTTTC. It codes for CASSIGAGGSSGANVLTF.

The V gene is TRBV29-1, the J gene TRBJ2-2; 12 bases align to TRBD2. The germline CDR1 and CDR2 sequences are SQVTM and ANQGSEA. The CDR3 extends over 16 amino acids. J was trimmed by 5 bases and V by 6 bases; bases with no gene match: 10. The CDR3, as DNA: TGCAGCGTACTAGGACTAGCGGGAAGTCGGACCGGGGAGCTGTTTTTT. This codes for CSVLGLAGSRTGELFF.

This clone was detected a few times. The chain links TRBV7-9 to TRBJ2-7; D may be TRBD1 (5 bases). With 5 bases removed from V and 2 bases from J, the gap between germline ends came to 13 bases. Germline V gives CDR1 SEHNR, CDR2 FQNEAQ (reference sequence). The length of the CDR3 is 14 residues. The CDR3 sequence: CASSASGFPYEQYF. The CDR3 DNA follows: TGTGCCAGCAGCGCCTCAGGGTTCCCCTACGAGCAGTACTTC.

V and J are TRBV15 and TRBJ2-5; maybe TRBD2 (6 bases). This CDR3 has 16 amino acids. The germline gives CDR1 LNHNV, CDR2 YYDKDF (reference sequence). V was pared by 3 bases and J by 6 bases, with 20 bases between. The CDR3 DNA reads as TGTGCCACCAGCAGGTCATCGGGACTTTTAAGACAGACCCAGTACTTC. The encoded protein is CATSRSSGLLRQTQYF.

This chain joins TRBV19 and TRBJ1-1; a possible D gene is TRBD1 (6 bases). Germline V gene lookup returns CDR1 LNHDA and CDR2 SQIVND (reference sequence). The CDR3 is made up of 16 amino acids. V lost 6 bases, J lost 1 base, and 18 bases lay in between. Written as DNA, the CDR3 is TGTGCCAGTAGCGATTTTGTGGGGGCCTCGAACACTGAAGCTTTCTTT. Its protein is CASSDFVGASNTEAFF.

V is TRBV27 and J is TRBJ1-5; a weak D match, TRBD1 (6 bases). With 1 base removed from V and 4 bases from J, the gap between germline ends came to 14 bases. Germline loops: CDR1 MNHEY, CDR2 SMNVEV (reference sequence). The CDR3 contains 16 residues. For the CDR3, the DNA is TGTGCCAGCAGTTTATTTTCGACAGGATCAAATCAGCCCCAGCATTTT. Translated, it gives CASSLFSTGSNQPQHF.

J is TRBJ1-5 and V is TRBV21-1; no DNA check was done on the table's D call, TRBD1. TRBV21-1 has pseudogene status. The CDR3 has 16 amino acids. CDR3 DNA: TGTGCCAGCAGCAAAGTGTACAGGGGTTTCTGTCAGCCCCAGCATTTT. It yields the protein CASSKVYRGFCQPQHF.

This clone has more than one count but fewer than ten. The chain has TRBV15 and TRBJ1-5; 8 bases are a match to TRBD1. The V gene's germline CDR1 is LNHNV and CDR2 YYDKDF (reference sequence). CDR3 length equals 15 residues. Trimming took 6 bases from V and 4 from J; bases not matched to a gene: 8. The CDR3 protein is CATRDGTGPNQPQHF. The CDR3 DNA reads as TGTGCCACCAGAGACGGGACAGGCCCTAATCAGCCCCAGCATTTT.

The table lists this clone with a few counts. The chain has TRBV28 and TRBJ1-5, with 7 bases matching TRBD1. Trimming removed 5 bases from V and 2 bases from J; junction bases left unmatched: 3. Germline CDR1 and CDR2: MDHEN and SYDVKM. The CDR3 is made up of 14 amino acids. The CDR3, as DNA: TGTGCCAGCAGTCCCGGGACAGGCAATCAGCCCCAGCATTTT. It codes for CASSPGTGNQPQHF.

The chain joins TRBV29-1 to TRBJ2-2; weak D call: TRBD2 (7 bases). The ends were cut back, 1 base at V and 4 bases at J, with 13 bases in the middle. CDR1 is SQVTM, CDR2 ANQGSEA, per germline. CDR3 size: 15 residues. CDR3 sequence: CSVEGGGLGTGELFF. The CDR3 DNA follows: TGCAGCGTTGAAGGGGGGGGCTTGGGCACCGGGGAGCTGTTTTTT.

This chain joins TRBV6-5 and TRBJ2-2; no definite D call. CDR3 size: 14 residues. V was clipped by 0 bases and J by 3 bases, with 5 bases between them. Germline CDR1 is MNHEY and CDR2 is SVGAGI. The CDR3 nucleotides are TGTGCCAGCAGTTACTCAGCGCACACCGGGGAGCTGTTTTTT. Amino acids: CASSYSAHTGELFF.

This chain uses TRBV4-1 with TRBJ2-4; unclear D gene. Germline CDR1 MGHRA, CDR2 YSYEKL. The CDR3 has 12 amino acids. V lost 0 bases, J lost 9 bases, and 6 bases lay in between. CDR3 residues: CASSQDEVIQYF. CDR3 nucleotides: TGCGCCAGCAGCCAAGACGAGGTCATTCAGTACTTC.

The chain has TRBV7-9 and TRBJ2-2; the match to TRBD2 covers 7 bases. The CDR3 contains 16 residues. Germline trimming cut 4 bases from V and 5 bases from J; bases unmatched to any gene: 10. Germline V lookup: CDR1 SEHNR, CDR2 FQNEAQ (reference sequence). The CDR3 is CASSSSGPEITGELFF. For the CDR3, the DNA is TGTGCCAGCAGCTCTAGCGGCCCTGAGATAACCGGGGAGCTGTTTTTT.

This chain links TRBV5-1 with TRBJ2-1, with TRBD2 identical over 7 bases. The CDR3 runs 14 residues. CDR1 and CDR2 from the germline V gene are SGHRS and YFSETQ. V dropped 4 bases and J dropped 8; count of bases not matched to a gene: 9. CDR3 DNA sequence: TGCGCCAGCAGCGGACTAGGGTTGTACGATGAGCAGTTCTTC. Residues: CASSGLGLYDEQFF. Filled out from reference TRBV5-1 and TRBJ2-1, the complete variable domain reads KAGVTQTPRYLIKTRGQQVTLSCSPISGHRSVSWYQQTPGQGLQFLFEYFSETQRNKGNFPGRFSGRQFSNSRSEMNVSTLELGDSALYLCASSGLGLYDEQFFGPGTRLTVL.

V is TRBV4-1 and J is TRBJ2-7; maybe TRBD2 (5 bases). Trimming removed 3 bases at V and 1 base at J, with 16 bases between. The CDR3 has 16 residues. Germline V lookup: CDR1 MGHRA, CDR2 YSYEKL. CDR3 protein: CASSHPTSLRSYEQYF. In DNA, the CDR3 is TGCGCCAGCAGCCACCCAACTAGTTTACGTTCCTACGAGCAGTACTTC.

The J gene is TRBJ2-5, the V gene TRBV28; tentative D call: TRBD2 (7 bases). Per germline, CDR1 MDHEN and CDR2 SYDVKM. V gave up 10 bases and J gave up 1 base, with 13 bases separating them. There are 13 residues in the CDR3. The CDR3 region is CATSGGLQETQYF. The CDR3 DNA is TGTGCCACCTCGGGGGGCCTCCAAGAGACCCAGTACTTC.

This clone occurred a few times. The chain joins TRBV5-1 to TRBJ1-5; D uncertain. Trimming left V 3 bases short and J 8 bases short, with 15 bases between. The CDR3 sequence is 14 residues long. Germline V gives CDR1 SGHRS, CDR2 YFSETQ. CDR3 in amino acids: CASSSSPGVEPQHF. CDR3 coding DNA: TGCGCCAGCAGCTCGTCCCCCGGGGTAGAGCCCCAGCATTTT.

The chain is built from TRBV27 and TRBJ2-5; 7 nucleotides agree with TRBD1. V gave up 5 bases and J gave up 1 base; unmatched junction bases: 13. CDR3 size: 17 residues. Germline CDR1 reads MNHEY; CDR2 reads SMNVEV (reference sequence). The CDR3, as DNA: TGTGCCAGCAGTCTAAAGGGAAGACAGGGCCCCCAAGAGACCCAGTACTTC. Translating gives CASSLKGRQGPQETQYF.